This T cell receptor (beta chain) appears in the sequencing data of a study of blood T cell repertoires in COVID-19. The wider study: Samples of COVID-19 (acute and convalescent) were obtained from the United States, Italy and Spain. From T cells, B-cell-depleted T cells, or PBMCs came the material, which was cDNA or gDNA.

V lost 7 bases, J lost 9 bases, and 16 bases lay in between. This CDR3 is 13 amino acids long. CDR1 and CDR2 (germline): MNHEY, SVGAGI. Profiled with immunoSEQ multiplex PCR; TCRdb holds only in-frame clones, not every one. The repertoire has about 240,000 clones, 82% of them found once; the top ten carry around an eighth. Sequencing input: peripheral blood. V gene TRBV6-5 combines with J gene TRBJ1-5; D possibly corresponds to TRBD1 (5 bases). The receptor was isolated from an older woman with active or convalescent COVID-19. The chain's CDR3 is CASKAGGIRPQHF. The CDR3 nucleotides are TGTGCCAGCAAGGCCGGGGGGATCCGGCCCCAGCATTTT.